Shown below are 3 T cell receptor beta chains from a single sample sequenced in a study of blood T cell repertoires in COVID-19. Only in-frame clones appear in the TCRdb table, and some are missing; sequencing was by immunoSEQ multiplex PCR. Of around 250,000 clones in the sample, about 90% were seen once. Sequencing used PBMCs or T cells enriched from blood (not recorded which). Receptors were obtained from a human donor in a cohort exposed to, infected with or recovered from COVID-19 (not recorded which). The donor label of this sample is uncertain.

A word on this clone: Germline is not matched at one junction end, which may reflect a read error. The chain recombines TRBV20-1 with TRBJ2-1; weak D call: TRBD2 (5 bases). Germline CDR1 reads DFQATT; CDR2 reads SNEGSKA (reference sequence). The CDR3 consists of 11 residues. In DNA, the CDR3 is TGCAGTCACGGGTTCTCTTCCCCCGGGATCTTC. Protein product: CSHGFSSPGIF.

The J gene is TRBJ2-3, the V gene TRBV27, with D unresolved. The V end was cut by 5 bases, the J end by 0 bases, with 6 bases between. There are 13 residues in the CDR3. Germline CDR1 is MNHEY and CDR2 is SMNVEV (reference sequence). CDR3 sequence reads: CASSSLSTDTQYF. The CDR3 DNA follows: TGTGCCAGCAGTAGCCTTAGCACAGATACGCAGTATTTT.

This rearrangement joins TRBV3-1 (or the pseudogene TRBV3-2) to TRBJ1-6; D may be TRBD1 (6 bases). This CDR3 is 17 amino acids long. V was trimmed by 1 base and J by 8 bases, leaving 18 bases between them. Germline V gene sequence: CDR1 LGHDT, CDR2 YNNKEL (reference sequence). CDR3 sequence reads: CASSQGLNFGQHSPLHF. CDR3 bases: TGTGCCAGCAGCCAAGGCCTTAATTTCGGACAGCATTCACCCCTCCACTTT.